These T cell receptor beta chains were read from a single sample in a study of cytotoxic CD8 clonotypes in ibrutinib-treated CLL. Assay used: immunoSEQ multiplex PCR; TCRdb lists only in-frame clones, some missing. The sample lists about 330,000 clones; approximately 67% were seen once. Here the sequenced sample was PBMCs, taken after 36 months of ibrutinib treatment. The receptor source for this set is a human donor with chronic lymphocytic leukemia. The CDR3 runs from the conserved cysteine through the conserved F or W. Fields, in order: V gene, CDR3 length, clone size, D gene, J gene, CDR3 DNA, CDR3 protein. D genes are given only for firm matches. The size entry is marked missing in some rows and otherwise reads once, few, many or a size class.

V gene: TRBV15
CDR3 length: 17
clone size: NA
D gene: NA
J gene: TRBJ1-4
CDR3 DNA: TGTGCCACCAGCAAGGGCCGGGTGAACAGGGAGAATGAAAAACTGTTTTTT
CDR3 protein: CATSKGRVNRENEKLFF

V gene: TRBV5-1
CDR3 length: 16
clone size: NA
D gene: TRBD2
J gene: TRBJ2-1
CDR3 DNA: TGCGCCAGCAGCTTATTGGTAGCGGGAGGGTTAGGTGAGCAGTTCTTC
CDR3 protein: CASSLLVAGGLGEQFF

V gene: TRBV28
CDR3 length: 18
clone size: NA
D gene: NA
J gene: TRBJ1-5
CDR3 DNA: TGTGCCAGCAGTTTTTCGGGCGGTGACAGGTATAGCAATCAGCCCCAGCATTTT
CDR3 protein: CASSFSGGDRYSNQPQHF

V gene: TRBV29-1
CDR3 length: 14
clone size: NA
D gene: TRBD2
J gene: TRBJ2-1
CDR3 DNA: TGCAGCGAATCGCGGGGGACCCGCTACAATGAGCAGTTCTTC
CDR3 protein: CSESRGTRYNEQFF

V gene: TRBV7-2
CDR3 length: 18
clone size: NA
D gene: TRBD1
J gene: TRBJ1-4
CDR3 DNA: TGTGCCAGCAGCCCCTTTCCCCTAAAACAGGGGCCTAATGAAAAACTGTTTTTT
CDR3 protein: CASSPFPLKQGPNEKLFF

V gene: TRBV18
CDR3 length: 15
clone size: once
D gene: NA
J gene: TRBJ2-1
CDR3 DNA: TGTGCCAGCTCCCCAAGTCCAGGGCTTTTTAATGAGCAGTTCTTC
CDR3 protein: CASSPSPGLFNEQFF

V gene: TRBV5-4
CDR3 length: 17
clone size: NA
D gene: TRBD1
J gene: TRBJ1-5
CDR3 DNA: TGTGCCAGCAGCGCGGGACCGGGACAGGGGGCGGATCAGCCCCAGCATTTT
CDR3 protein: CASSAGPGQGADQPQHF

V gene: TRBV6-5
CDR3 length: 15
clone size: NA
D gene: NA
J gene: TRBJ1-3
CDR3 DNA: TGTGCCAGCATGAGAGCAGGCCTCTCTGGAAACACCATATATTTT
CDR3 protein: CASMRAGLSGNTIYF

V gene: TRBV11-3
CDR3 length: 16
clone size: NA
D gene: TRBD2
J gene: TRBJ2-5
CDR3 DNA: TGTGCCAGCAGCTTAGGGGCGGGAGTGACGGCAGAGACCCAGTACTTC
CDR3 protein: CASSLGAGVTAETQYF

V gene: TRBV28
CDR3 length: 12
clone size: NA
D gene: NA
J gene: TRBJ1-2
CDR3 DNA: TGTGCCAGCAGTTTGTCCACTGGCGGCTACACCTTC
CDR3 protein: CASSLSTGGYTF

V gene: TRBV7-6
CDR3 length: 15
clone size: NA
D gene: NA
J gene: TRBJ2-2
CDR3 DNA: TGTGCCAGCAGCTTAGCTCAGGCTAACACCGGGGAGCTGTTTTTT
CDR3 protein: CASSLAQANTGELFF

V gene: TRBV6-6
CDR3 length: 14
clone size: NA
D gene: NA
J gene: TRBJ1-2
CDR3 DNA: TGTGCCAGCAGCCAGCTCGGACCTAACTATGGCTACACCTTC
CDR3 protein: CASSQLGPNYGYTF

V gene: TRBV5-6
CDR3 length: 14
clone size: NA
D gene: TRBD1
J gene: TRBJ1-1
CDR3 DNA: TGTGCCAGCAGCTTGGGACAGGGGACCACTGAAGCTTTCTTT
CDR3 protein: CASSLGQGTTEAFF

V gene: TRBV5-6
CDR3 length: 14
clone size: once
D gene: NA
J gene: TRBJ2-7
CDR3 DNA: TGTGCCAGCAGTCCTCCCGGGAAATCCTACGAGCAGTACTTC
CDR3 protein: CASSPPGKSYEQYF

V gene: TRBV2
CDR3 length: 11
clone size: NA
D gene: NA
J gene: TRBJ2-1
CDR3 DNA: TGTGCCAGCAGTGAAGGTAGCAAGCAGTTCTTC
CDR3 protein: CASSEGSKQFF

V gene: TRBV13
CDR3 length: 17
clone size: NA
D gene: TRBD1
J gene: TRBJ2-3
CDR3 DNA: TGTGCCAGCAGCTCCCGGGACAGCTATCTCCGCGGAGATACGCAGTATTTT
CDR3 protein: CASSSRDSYLRGDTQYF

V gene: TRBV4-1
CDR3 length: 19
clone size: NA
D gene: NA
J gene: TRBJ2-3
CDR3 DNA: TGCGCCAGCAGCCTTTTAATAACCCTGGGACTCCTGAGCACAGATACGCAGTATTTT
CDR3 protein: CASSLLITLGLLSTDTQYF

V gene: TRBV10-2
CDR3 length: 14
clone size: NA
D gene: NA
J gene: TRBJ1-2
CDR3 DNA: TGCGCCAGCAGCCCAGGAGCTCGCGACTATGGCTACACCTTC
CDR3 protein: CASSPGARDYGYTF

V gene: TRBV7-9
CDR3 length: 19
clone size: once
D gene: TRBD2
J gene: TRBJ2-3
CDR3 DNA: TGTGCCAGCAGCTCCCCTTGGGCTAGCGGGAGCCCTAGCACAGATACGCAGTATTTT
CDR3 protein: CASSSPWASGSPSTDTQYF

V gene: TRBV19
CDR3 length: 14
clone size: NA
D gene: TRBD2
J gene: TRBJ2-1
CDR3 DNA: TGTGCCAGCTCCCCGGGACTAACCTACAATGAGCAGTTCTTC
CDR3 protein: CASSPGLTYNEQFF

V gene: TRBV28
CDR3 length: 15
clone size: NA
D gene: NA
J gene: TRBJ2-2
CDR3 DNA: TGTGCCAGCAGTTACGGGACGCCGGGCGCCGGGGAGCTGTTTTTT
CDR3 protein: CASSYGTPGAGELFF

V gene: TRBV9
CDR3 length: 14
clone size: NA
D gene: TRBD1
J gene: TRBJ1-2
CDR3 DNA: TGTGCCAGCAGCGTAGAGACAGGGAGGGATGGCTACACCTTC
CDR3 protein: CASSVETGRDGYTF

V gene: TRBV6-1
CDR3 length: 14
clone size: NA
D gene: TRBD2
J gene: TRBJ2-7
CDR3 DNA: TGTGCCAGCGGGAGACAGGCGGGGGGTTACGAGCAGTACTTC
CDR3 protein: CASGRQAGGYEQYF

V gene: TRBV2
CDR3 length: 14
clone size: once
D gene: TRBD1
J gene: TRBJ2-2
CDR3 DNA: TGTGCCAGCACCGACAGGGGGAACACCGGGGAGCTGTTTTTT
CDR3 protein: CASTDRGNTGELFF

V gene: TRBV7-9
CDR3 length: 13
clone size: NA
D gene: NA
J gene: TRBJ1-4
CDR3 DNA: TGTGCCAGCAGCTTAGCGGGGGCGGAAAAACTGTTTTTT
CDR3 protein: CASSLAGAEKLFF

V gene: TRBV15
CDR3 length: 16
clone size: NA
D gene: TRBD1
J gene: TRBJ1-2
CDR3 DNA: TGTGCCACCAGCAGAGCGGACAGGGGGCCAGGCTATGGCTACACCTTC
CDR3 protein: CATSRADRGPGYGYTF

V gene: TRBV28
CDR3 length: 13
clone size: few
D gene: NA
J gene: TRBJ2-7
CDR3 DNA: TGTGCCAGCAGTTTACAAGGTCCCTACGAGCAGTACTTC
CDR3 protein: CASSLQGPYEQYF

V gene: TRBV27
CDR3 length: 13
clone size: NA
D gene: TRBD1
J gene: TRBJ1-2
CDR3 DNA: TGTGCCAGCAGCGCGGACAGGAACTATGGCTACACCTTC
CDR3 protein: CASSADRNYGYTF

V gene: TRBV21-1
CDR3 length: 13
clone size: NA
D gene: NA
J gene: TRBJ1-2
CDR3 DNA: TGTGCCAGCAACCCGGGACAGCGCTATGGCTACACCTTC
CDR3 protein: CASNPGQRYGYTF

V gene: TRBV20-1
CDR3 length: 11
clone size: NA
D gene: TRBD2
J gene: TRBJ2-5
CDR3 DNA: TGCAGTCGGGGGGGGGAAGAGACCCAGTACTTC
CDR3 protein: CSRGGEETQYF

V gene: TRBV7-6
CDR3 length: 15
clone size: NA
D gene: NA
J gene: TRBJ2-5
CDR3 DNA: TGTGCCAGCAGCTTATGGGGGGAGCACCAAGAGACCCAGTACTTC
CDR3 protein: CASSLWGEHQETQYF

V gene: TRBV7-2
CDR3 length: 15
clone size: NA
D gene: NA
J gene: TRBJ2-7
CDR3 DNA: TGTGCCAGCAGCTTAGACAGGCCGGCCTCCCACGAGCAGTACTTC
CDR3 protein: CASSLDRPASHEQYF

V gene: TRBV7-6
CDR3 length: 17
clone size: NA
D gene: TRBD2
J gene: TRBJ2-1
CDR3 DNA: TGTGCCAGCAGCCGGTCCTTTGCGGGAGCCGACTACAATGAGCAGTTCTTC
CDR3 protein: CASSRSFAGADYNEQFF

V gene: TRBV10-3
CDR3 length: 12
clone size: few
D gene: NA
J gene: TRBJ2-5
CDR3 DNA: TGTGCCACTGGGACGGACCAAGAGACCCAGTACTTC
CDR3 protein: CATGTDQETQYF

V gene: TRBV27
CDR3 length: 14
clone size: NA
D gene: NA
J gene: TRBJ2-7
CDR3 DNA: TGTGCCAGCAAGAAAAGACAGGCTTTCTACGAGCAGTACTTC
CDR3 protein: CASKKRQAFYEQYF

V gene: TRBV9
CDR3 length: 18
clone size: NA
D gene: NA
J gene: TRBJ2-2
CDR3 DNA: TGTGCCAGCAGCGTAGAAATTATCGACACAACGGGTCCCGGGGAGCTGTTTTTT
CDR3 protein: CASSVEIIDTTGPGELFF

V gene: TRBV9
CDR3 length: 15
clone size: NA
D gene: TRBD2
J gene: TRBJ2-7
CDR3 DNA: TGTGCCAGCAGCGTAGGGGAGGGCCCTACCTACGAGCAGTACTTC
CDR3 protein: CASSVGEGPTYEQYF

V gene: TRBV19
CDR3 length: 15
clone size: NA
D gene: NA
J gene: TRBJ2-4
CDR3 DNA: TGTGCCAGTAGTCCCACTGGGGCAGACAAAAACATTCAGTACTTC
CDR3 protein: CASSPTGADKNIQYF

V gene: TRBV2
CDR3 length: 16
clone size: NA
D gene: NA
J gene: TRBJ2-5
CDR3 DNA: TGTGCCAGCAGTGACTTGGCAGGGCCACGAGGCGAGACCCAGTACTTC
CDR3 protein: CASSDLAGPRGETQYF

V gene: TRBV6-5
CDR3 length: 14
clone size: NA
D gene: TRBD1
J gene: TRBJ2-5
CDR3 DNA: TGTGCCAGCAGAAGACAGGGATACCAAGAGACCCAGTACTTC
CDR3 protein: CASRRQGYQETQYF